Described below is a single TCR beta chain sequence and its context. Its target is unknown. The junction departs from germline at one end; a sequencing error may be responsible. PCR employed 60 Vbeta and 13 Jbeta primers. Authors' analysis steps: The count from a later analysis was some 81 million unique TCR beta chains, 9 million to 12 million of them shared. The protocol was immunoSEQ multiplex PCR, while the TCRdb copy is restricted to in-frame clones and leaves out a portion. The D gene and trimming were derived from the DNA, and the V and J assignments and clone size from that table. The sample shows 150,000 to 200,000 clones, around 81% of them seen only once. The sample belongs to a study of cytomegalovirus exposure and HLA in healthy donors. Study findings and constraints: Most of the TCR beta V segments (in an earlier analysis) were productive either about 87% or about 30% of the time. Reports described diagnosis of cytomegalovirus status by the classifier as highly specific and sensitive. Across HLA loci, a later analysis found differing TCR association rates, with DRB1 most and HLA-C fewest.

The sample comprised PBMCs. The receptor comes from a woman younger than 30 in good health and CMV-seropositive.

The CDR3 region is CASGHVLSGTGITEELFF. For the CDR3, the DNA is TGTGCCAGCGGACATGTGCTCTCCGGGACAGGGATTACCGAGGAGCTGTTTTTT. The J gene is TRBJ2-2, the V gene TRBV6-9; 9 nucleotides match TRBD1. The CDR3 spans 18 residues. Germline V gene lookup returns CDR1 MNHGY and CDR2 SVAAGI.